A selection of T cell receptor beta chains follows, all from one sample in a study of control samples from healthy donors and cancer patients. The repertoire was sequenced with immunoSEQ multiplex PCR; TCRdb's copy has only in-frame clones and lacks some. The table includes approximately 150,000 clones, roughly 93% detected once. The sequencing input was blood. The receptors come from a man younger than 35 in good health. CDR3s include the opening cysteine and the closing phenylalanine or tryptophan. A D gene is named only where the DNA matches it firmly.

cdr3_nt	cdr3_aa	v_call	j_call	d_call
TGTGCCAGCAGCGAGAGGGGAACTAGCACAGATACGCAGTATTTT	CASSERGTSTDTQYF	TRBV9	TRBJ2-3	NA
TGTGCCAGCAGTTTACGGGGGCGGCCGAACACCGGGGAGCTGTTTTTT	CASSLRGRPNTGELFF	TRBV28	TRBJ2-2	NA
TGTGCCAGCAGCCTTCTAGCGGGAGGGGGCTCTTCAGATACGCAGTATTTT	CASSLLAGGGSSDTQYF	TRBV28	TRBJ2-3	TRBD2
TGTGCCAGCAGCCAACGACAGGGGGCGCATGGCTACACCTTC	CASSQRQGAHGYTF	TRBV3-1/TRBV3-2	TRBJ1-2	TRBD1
TGTGCCAGCAGCGTAACTAGCGGGGGGGCCAATGAGCAGTTCTTC	CASSVTSGGANEQFF	TRBV9	TRBJ2-1	TRBD2
TGTGCCAGCAGGGAACTGGTTGAAGCTTTCTTT	CASRELVEAFF	TRBV7-9	TRBJ1-1	NA
TGCGCCAGCAGCCAAGTTAAGGGTCCCGGGAGGGACAATGAGCAGTTCTTC	CASSQVKGPGRDNEQFF	TRBV4-3	TRBJ2-1	TRBD2
TGTGCCAGTAGTATATTCGGGACAGCTCTCGACGGCTACACCTTC	CASSIFGTALDGYTF	TRBV19	TRBJ1-2	TRBD1
TGTGCCAGCAGCTTAGAACTCTATGGCTACACCTTC	CASSLELYGYTF	TRBV7-9	TRBJ1-2	NA
TGCGCCAGCAGCCCCCGGTCCGTTAATGAAAAACTGTTTTTT	CASSPRSVNEKLFF	TRBV5-1	TRBJ1-4	NA
TGTGCCAGCAGCTCCACTCGGCGGGAGACCCAGTACTTC	CASSSTRRETQYF	TRBV3-1/TRBV3-2	TRBJ2-5	NA
TGTGCCAGCAGTCCTATCGACAGGGGCAATTCACCCCTCCACTTT	CASSPIDRGNSPLHF	TRBV27	TRBJ1-6	TRBD1
TGTGCCAGCACCAAAGCAGATAGCTCCTACAATGAGCAGTTCTTC	CASTKADSSYNEQFF	TRBV7-9	TRBJ2-1	NA
TGTGCCAGCTGGGTGTCTCGCGGGAGGGCCCTAAATGAGCAGTTCTTC	CASWVSRGRALNEQFF	TRBV27	TRBJ2-1	TRBD2
TGTGCCAGCAGCTTGGCTCTGTCACAGCTAAGATCCCTGGGAGAGCAGTACTTC	CASSLALSQLRSLGEQYF	TRBV5-6	TRBJ2-7	NA
TGTGCCAGCAGCCCACAGGGTTGGGAGCAGTACTTC	CASSPQGWEQYF	TRBV14	TRBJ2-7	NA
TGTGCCAGCAACAGCAGGGGGAATTCACCCCTCCACTTT	CASNSRGNSPLHF	TRBV2	TRBJ1-6	TRBD1
TGTGCCAGCAGTGAGCTCGGGGCTGAGACCCAGTACTTC	CASSELGAETQYF	TRBV6-1	TRBJ2-5	NA
TGTGCCAGCACCCTCTACAAGGCGGGTAACTATGGCTACACCTTC	CASTLYKAGNYGYTF	TRBV6-5	TRBJ1-2	NA
TGTGCCAGCAGTTACGCCGACAGGTACGAGCAGTACTTC	CASSYADRYEQYF	TRBV6-2/TRBV6-3	TRBJ2-7	NA
TGTGCCAGTAGGGGTGTAGGAACCTCCTACAATGAGCAGTTCTTC	CASRGVGTSYNEQFF	TRBV19	TRBJ2-1	NA
TGTGCCAGTAGTATACGAGAGGGCGCGGAGCAGTTCTTC	CASSIREGAEQFF	TRBV19	TRBJ2-1	NA
TGTGCCAGCAGCCTACGGACAGGGCAATTACTGGGGGGTACTCCTATCTATAATTCACCCCTCCACTTT	CASSLRTGQLLGGTPIYNSPLHF	TRBV7-8	TRBJ1-6	TRBD1